This T cell receptor beta chain was recorded in a study of technical replicates of blood from a few donors. This clone was detected only a few times. The repertoire was sequenced with immunoSEQ multiplex PCR; TCRdb's copy has only in-frame clones and lacks some. The table lists roughly 15,000 clones, approximately 86% of them singletons. Material for sequencing was PBMCs. The sequence was collected from a human donor in good health.

The CDR3 loop is CASSSILAGELFF. The CDR3 DNA sequence: TGTGCCAGCAGCTCCATTCTAGCCGGGGAGCTGTTTTTT. This sequence joins TRBV7-9 and TRBJ2-2; no clear D. Deletions cut 4 bases from V and 6 bases from J, with 9 bases between. CDR1 SEHNR and CDR2 FQNEAQ come from the germline V gene (reference sequence). The length of the CDR3 is 13 residues.